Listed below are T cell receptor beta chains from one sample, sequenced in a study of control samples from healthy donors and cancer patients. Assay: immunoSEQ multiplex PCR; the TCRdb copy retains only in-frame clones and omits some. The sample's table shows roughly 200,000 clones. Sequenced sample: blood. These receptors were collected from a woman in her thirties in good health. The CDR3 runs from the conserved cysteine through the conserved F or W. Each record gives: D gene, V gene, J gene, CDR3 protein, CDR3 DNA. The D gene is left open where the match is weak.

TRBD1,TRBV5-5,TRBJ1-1,CASSTRQGRGTEAFF,TGTGCCAGCAGTACCCGACAGGGAAGAGGTACTGAAGCTTTCTTT
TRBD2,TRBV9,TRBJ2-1,CASSVTSGGLIYNEQFF,TGTGCCAGCAGCGTGACTAGCGGGGGGCTGATTTACAATGAGCAGTTCTTC
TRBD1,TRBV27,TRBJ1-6,CASSFWTGGGLNSPLHF,TGTGCCAGCAGTTTTTGGACAGGGGGGGGCCTTAATTCACCCCTCCACTTT
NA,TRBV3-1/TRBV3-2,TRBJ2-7,CASSTQRDEQYF,TGTGCCAGCAGCACGCAACGGGACGAGCAGTACTTC
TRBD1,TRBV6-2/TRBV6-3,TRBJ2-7,CASSYGRTGAYEQYF,TGTGCCAGCAGTTACGGTAGGACAGGGGCCTACGAGCAGTACTTC
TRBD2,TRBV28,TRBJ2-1,CASSLRTSSNNEQFF,TGTGCCAGCAGTTTACGGACTAGCAGTAACAATGAGCAGTTCTTC
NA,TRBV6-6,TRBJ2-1,CASSYRQGSVEQFF,TGTGCCAGCAGTTACCGGCAGGGATCTGTTGAGCAGTTCTTC
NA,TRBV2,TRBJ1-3,CASSLTGTGNTIYF,TGTGCCAGCAGCCTCACAGGGACCGGAAACACCATATATTTT
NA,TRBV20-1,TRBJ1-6,CSASVRGENSPLHF,TGCAGTGCTAGTGTTCGGGGGGAAAATTCACCCCTCCACTTT
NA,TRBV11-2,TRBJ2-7,CASRELASALYEQYF,TGTGCCAGCAGGGAGCTTGCTTCGGCCCTCTACGAGCAGTACTTC
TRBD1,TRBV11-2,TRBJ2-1,CASSYRTGARNEQFF,TGTGCCAGCAGCTATAGGACAGGGGCGCGGAATGAGCAGTTCTTC
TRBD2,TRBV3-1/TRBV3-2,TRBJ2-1,CASSLLSGGYNEQFF,TGTGCCAGCAGCCTTTTAAGCGGGGGCTACAATGAGCAGTTCTTC
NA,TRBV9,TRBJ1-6,CASSVEEGSSYNSPLHF,TGTGCCAGCAGCGTAGAGGAAGGGAGCTCCTATAATTCACCCCTCCACTTT
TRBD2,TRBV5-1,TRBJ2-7,CASSPAGGGYEQYF,TGCGCCAGCAGCCCGGCGGGGGGGGGCTACGAGCAGTACTTC
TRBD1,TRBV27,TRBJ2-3,CASSQQGDTDTQYF,TGTGCCAGCAGTCAACAGGGGGACACAGATACGCAGTATTTT